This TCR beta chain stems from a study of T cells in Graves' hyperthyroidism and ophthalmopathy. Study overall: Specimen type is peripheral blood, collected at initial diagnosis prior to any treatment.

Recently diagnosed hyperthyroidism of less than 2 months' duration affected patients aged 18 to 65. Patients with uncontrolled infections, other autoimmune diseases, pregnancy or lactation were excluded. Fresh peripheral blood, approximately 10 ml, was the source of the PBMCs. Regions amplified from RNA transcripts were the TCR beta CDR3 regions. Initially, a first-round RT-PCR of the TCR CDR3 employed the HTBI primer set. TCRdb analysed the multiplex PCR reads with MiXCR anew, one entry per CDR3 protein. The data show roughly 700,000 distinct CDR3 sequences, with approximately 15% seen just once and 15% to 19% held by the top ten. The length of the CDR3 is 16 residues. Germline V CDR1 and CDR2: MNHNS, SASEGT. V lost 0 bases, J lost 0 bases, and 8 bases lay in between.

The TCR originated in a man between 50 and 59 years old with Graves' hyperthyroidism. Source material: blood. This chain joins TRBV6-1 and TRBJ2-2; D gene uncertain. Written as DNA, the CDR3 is TGTGCCAGCAGTGAAGCGATGGCAGCGAACACCGGGGAGCTGTTTTTT. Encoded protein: CASSEAMAANTGELFF.